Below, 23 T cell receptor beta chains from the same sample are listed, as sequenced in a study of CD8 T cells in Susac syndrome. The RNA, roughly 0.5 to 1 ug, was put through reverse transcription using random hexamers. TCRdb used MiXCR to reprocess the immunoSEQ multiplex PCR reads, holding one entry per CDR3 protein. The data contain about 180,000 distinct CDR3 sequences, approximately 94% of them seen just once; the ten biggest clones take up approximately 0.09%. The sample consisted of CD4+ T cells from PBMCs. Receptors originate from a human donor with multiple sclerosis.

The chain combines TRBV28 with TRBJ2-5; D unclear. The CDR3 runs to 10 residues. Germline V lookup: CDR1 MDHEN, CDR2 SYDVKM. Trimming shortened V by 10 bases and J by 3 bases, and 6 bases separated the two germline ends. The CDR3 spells CATEEETQYF. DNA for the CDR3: TGTGCCACCGAAGAAGAGACCCAGTACTTC.

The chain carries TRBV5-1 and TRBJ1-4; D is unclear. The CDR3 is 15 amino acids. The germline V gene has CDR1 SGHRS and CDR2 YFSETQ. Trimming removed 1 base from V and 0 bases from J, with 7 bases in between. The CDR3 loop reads CASSLNYATNEKLFF. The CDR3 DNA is TGCGCCAGCAGCTTGAATTACGCAACTAATGAAAAACTGTTTTTT.

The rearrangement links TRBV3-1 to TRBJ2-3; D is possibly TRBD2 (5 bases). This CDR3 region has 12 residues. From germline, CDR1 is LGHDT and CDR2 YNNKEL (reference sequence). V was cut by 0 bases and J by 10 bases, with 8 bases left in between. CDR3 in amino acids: CASSQDLRAQYF. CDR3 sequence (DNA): TGTGCCAGCAGCCAAGATTTGAGGGCGCAGTATTTT.

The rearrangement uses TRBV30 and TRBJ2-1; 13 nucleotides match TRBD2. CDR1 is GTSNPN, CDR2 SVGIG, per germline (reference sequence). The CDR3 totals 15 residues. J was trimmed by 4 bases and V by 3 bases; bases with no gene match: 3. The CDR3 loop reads CAWRGTSGTYNEQFF. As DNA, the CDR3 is TGTGCCTGGAGGGGGACTAGCGGGACTTACAATGAGCAGTTCTTC.

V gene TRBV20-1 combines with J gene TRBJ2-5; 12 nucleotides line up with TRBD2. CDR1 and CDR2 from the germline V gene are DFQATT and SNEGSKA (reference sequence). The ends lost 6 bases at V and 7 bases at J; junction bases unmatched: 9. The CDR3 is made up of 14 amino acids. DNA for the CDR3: TGCAGTGCAGCGGCTAGCGGGGGGGCGTGGACCCAGTACTTC. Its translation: CSAAASGGAWTQYF.

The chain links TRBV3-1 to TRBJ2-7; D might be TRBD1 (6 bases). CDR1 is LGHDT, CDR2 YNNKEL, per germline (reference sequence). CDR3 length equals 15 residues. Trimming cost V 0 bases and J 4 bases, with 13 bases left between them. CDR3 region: CASSQDPGTPYEQYF. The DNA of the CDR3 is TGTGCCAGCAGCCAAGACCCGGGGACACCTTACGAGCAGTACTTC.

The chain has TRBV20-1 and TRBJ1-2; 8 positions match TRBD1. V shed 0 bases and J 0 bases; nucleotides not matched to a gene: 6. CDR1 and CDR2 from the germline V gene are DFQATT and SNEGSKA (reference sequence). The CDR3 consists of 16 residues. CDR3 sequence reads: CSARDFQGQANYGYTF. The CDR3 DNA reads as TGCAGTGCTAGAGATTTTCAGGGACAGGCTAACTATGGCTACACCTTC.

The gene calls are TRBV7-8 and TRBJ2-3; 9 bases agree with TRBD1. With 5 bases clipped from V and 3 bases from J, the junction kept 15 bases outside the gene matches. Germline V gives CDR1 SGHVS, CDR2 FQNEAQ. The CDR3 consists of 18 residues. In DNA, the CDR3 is TGTGCCAGCAGCCATATCCACCCCGGGACAGGGTCAACAGATACGCAGTATTTT. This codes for CASSHIHPGTGSTDTQYF.

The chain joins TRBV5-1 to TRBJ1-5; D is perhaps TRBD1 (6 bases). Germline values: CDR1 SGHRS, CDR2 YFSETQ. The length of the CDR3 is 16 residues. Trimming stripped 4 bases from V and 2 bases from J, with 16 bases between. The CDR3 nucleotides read TGCGCCAGCAGCCCGGAGGGGGGCGGGGGCAATCAGCCCCAGCATTTT. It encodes CASSPEGGGGNQPQHF.

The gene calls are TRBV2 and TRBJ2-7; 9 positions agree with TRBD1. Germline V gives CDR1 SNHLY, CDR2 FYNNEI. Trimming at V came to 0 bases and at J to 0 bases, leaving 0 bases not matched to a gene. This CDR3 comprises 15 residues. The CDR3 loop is CASSEATGGSYEQYF. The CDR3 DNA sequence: TGTGCCAGCAGTGAAGCGACAGGGGGCTCCTACGAGCAGTACTTC.

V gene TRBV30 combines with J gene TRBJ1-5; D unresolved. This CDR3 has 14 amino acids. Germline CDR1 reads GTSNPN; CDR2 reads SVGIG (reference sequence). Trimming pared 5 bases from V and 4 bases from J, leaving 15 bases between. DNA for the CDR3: TGTGCCTGGGCTGCCGACGTGGTTAATCAGCCCCAGCATTTT. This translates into CAWAADVVNQPQHF.

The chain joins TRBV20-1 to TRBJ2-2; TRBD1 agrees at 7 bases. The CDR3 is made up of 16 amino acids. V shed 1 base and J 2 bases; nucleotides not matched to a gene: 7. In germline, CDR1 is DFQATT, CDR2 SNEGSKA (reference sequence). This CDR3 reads CSARAWGTENTGELFF. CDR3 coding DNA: TGCAGTGCTAGAGCATGGGGGACAGAAAACACCGGGGAGCTGTTTTTT.

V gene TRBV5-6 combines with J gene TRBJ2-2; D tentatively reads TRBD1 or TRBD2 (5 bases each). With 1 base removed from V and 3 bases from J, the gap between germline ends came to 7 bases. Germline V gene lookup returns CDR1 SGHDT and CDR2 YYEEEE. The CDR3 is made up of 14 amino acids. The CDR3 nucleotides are TGTGCCAGCAGCTTGAGAGGGGACACCGGGGAGCTGTTTTTT. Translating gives CASSLRGDTGELFF.

CDR3: CASSLTTDTEAFF. CDR3 coding DNA: TGTGCCAGCAGCTTAACGACCGACACTGAAGCTTTCTTT. The rearrangement links TRBV11-2 to TRBJ1-1; D ambiguous. Germline assignment: CDR1 SGHAT and CDR2 FQNNGV. The CDR3 runs 13 residues. Trimming cost V 2 bases and J 3 bases, with 7 bases left between them.

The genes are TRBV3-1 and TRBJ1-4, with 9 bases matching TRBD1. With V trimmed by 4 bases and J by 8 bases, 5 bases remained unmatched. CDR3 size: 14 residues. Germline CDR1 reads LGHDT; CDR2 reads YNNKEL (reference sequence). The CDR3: CASSPSGTGEKLFF. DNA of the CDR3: TGTGCCAGCAGCCCGTCCGGGACAGGGGAAAAACTGTTTTTT.

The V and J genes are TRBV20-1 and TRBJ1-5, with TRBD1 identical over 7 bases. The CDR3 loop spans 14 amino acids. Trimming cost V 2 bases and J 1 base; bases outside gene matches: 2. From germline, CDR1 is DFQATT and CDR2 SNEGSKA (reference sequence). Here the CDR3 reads CSARQGVSNQPQHF. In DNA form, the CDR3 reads TGCAGTGCTAGACAGGGGGTGAGCAATCAGCCCCAGCATTTT.

The CDR3, as DNA: TGCAGTGCTATCCCTCTAGACCCCGGACAGGGCGGATTCACAGATACGCAGTATTTT. As protein: CSAIPLDPGQGGFTDTQYF. The rearrangement links TRBV20-1 to TRBJ2-3, with 8 bases lining up with TRBD1. The CDR3 spans 19 residues. V lost 4 bases, J lost 2 bases, and 20 bases stayed unmatched. Germline values: CDR1 DFQATT, CDR2 SNEGSKA (reference sequence).

The DNA of the CDR3 is TGTGCCAGCAGTGGGGTGGGGAACACTGAAGCTTTCTTT. Translation: CASSGVGNTEAFF. The V call is TRBV25-1, the J call TRBJ1-1; D gene unclear. This CDR3 has 13 residues. Trimming removed 4 bases at V and 1 base at J, with 7 bases between. Germline CDR1 and CDR2: MGHDK and SYGVNS.

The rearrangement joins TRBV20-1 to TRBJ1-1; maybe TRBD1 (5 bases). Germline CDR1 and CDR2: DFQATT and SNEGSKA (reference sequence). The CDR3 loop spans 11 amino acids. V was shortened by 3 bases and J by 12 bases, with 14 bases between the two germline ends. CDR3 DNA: TGCAGTGCTAGTAAGTGGGAGGGGACTTTCTTT. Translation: CSASKWEGTFF.

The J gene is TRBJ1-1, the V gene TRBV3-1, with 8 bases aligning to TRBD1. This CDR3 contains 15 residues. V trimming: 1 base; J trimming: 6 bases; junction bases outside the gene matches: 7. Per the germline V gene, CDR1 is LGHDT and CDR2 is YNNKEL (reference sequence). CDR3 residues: CASSQVPGGASEAFF. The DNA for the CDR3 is TGTGCCAGCAGCCAAGTCCCAGGGGGCGCGTCTGAAGCTTTCTTT.

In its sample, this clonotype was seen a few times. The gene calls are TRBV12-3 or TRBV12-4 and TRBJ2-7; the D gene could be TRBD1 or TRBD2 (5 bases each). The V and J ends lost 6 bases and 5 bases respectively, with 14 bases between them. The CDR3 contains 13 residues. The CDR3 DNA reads TGTGCCAGCAGCTTGAGGGGTGGGCACGAGCAGTACTTC. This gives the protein CASSLRGGHEQYF.

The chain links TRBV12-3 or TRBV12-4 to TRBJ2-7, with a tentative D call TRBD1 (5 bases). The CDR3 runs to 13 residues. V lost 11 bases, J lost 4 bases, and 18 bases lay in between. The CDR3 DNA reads TGTGCCGGAAGGGGTGTTAAGGCGTACGAGCAGTACTTC. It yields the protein CAGRGVKAYEQYF.

CDR3 region: CASSPPPRLAGAKNIQYF. CDR3 DNA sequence: TGTGCCAGCAGCCCCCCTCCCCGGCTAGCGGGAGCCAAAAACATTCAGTACTTC. The chain recombines TRBV7-9 with TRBJ2-4; TRBD2 matches 8 bases. Germline V CDR1 and CDR2: SEHNR, FQNEAQ (reference sequence). V shed 5 bases, J shed 0 bases, and the junction held 12 bases outside the gene matches. The CDR3 sequence is 18 residues long.